The 18 T cell receptor beta chains in this list originate from one sample, sequenced in a study of early T cells in non-severe SARS-CoV-2 infection. TCRdb itself ran the 5' RACE reads through MiXCR, one entry per CDR3 protein. The data show fewer than 85,000 distinct CDR3 sequences, approximately 13% seen once. Input material: whole blood. These receptors were taken from an adult who was a healthcare worker with PCR-confirmed SARS-CoV-2 infection or an uninfected control (not recorded which).

In the case of this clonotype: A read error is possible here, since a much larger clone lies one base away. The chain couples TRBV15 to TRBJ1-5, with D possibly TRBD1 on 5 matching bases. V was trimmed by 3 bases and J by 3 bases, leaving 12 bases between them. CDR1 and CDR2 from the germline V gene are LNHNV and YYDKDF (reference sequence). The CDR3 length is 15 residues. The CDR3 protein is CATSSAAGHNQPQHF. The CDR3 bases are TGTGCCACCAGCAGCGCGGCGGGGCACAATCAGCCCCAGCATTTT.

The V gene is TRBV28, the J gene TRBJ2-7; TRBD2 might be the D (6 bases). Trimming took off 4 bases at V and 4 bases at J, with 14 bases between the two ends. CDR3 length: 14 residues. CDR1 MDHEN and CDR2 SYDVKM come from the germline V gene. CDR3 DNA sequence: TGTGCCAGCAGTTCCTCGCGGGGATGGTACGAGCAGTACTTC. It translates to CASSSSRGWYEQYF. The complete variable domain, with remaining parts taken from reference TRBV28 and TRBJ2-7, reads DVKVTQSSRYLVKRTGEKVFLECVQDMDHENMFWYRQDPGLGLRLIYFSYDVKMKEKGDIPEGYSVSREKKERFSLILESASTNQTSMYLCASSSSRGWYEQYFGPGTRLTVT.

Ten or more counts support this clonotype. This chain uses TRBV5-1 with TRBJ1-1; 7 bases are shared with TRBD1. The CDR3 contains 15 residues. The germline gives CDR1 SGHRS, CDR2 YFSETQ. V was pared by 2 bases and J by 1 base, with 5 bases of the junction left unmatched. Here the CDR3 reads CASSLLGQTNTEAFF. CDR3 sequence (DNA): TGCGCCAGCAGCTTACTGGGACAGACGAACACTGAAGCTTTCTTT.

This clonotype has only a few counts. The chain recombines TRBV25-1 with TRBJ2-1; no clear D. Germline CDR1 is MGHDK and CDR2 is SYGVNS. The CDR3 runs to 12 residues. V was cut by 8 bases and J by 6 bases, with 11 bases left in between. The CDR3 region has the DNA TGTGCCAGCGGGTACTTGTCCAATGAGCAGTTCTTC. Amino acid sequence: CASGYLSNEQFF.

This clonotype has ten or more counts. V is TRBV9 and J is TRBJ2-1; 11 bases agree with TRBD2. J was trimmed by 7 bases and V by 0 bases; bases with no gene match: 3. The CDR3 has 15 residues. Germline lookup yields CDR1 SGDLS and CDR2 YYNGEE. The CDR3 DNA sequence: TGTGCCAGCAGCGTAGGGGGACTAGCGGTTAATGAGCAGTTCTTC. It codes for CASSVGGLAVNEQFF. The whole variable domain, filled in from reference TRBV9 and TRBJ2-1, reads DSGVTQTPKHLITATGQRVTLRCSPRSGDLSVYWYQQSLDQGLQFLIQYYNGEERAKGNILERFSAQQFPDLHSELNLSSLELGDSALYFCASSVGGLAVNEQFFGPGTRLTVL.

This clonotype has at least ten counts. This rearrangement joins TRBV20-1 to TRBJ2-1; 7 positions match TRBD2. V dropped 0 bases and J dropped 3; count of bases not matched to a gene: 5. This CDR3 has 15 amino acids. CDR1 DFQATT and CDR2 SNEGSKA come from the germline V gene (reference sequence). CDR3 residues: CSARDWGRDYNEQFF. CDR3 nucleotides: TGCAGTGCTAGAGATTGGGGGAGGGACTACAATGAGCAGTTCTTC.

This clonotype appeared many times. The rearrangement joins TRBV7-9 to TRBJ1-1, with D perhaps matching TRBD1 (6 bases). Germline V CDR1 and CDR2: SEHNR, FQNEAQ (reference sequence). Between the trimmed V and J ends, which lost 5 bases and 10 bases, there was a span of 11 bases. This CDR3 spans 11 amino acids. CDR3 region: CASSTQGTAFF. The CDR3 DNA reads as TGTGCCAGCAGCACACAGGGTACAGCTTTCTTT.

This clonotype has at least ten counts. The chain combines TRBV11-2 with TRBJ2-5; TRBD2 aligns across 8 bases. The germline gives CDR1 SGHAT, CDR2 FQNNGV. V lost 3 bases to trimming and J lost 2 bases; unmatched junction nucleotides: 8. The CDR3 loop spans 16 amino acids. CDR3 DNA sequence: TGTGCCAGCAGCTTGTGGAGCGGGAGCCGACAAGAGACCCAGTACTTC. It specifies CASSLWSGSRQETQYF.

This clonotype was observed at least ten times. The chain carries TRBV5-1 and TRBJ2-7, with TRBD2 as a possible D gene (6 bases). Trimming shortened V by 1 base and J by 4 bases, and 9 bases separated the two germline ends. The CDR3 extends over 13 amino acids. The V gene's germline CDR1 is SGHRS and CDR2 YFSETQ. CDR3 in amino acids: CASSLWAGYEQYF. DNA of the CDR3: TGCGCCAGCAGCTTGTGGGCGGGATACGAGCAGTACTTC.

As regards this clonotype: One junction end disagrees with the germline gene, perhaps due to a read error. The chain recombines TRBV7-2 with TRBJ1-5, with D maybe TRBD1 (6 bases). Germline CDR1 SGHTA, CDR2 FQGNSA. This CDR3 has 16 residues. The CDR3 region has the DNA TGTGCCAGCAGCTTAGCAGGGGGACGTAGCAATCAGTCCCAGCATTTT. This sequence encodes CASSLAGGRSNQSQHF. Drawing the rest from reference TRBV7-2 and TRBJ1-5, the complete variable domain is GAGVSQSPSNKVTEKGKDVELRCDPISGHTALYWYRQSLGQGLEFLIYFQGNSAPDKSGLPSDRFSAERTGGSVSTLTIQRTQQEDSAVYLCASSLAGGRSNQSQHFGDGTRLSIL.

This clonotype was counted between two and nine times. Mismatch with germline at one junction end may stem from a read error. The chain has TRBV15 and TRBJ1-6; 9 bases align to TRBD1. Germline assignment: CDR1 LNHNV and CDR2 YYDKDF (reference sequence). This CDR3 region has 16 residues. The CDR3 region has the DNA TGTACCACCAGCAGTCACCGGACAGGGGTGAGTTCACCCCTCCACTTT. Translated: CTTSSHRTGVSSPLHF.

This clonotype was detected many times. The genes are TRBV19 and TRBJ2-1; 10 bases are a match to TRBD1. Germline loops: CDR1 LNHDA, CDR2 SQIVND (reference sequence). This CDR3 is built from 15 residues. V lost 2 bases to trimming and J lost 8 bases; unmatched junction nucleotides: 6. CDR3 residues: CASSISGQGYDEQFF. The CDR3 DNA sequence: TGTGCCAGTAGTATATCGGGACAGGGGTACGATGAGCAGTTCTTC.

In its sample, this clonotype was seen many times. The rearrangement uses TRBV20-1 and TRBJ1-5; D gene unclear. V gave up 4 bases and J gave up 4 bases, with 8 bases separating them. The CDR3 spans 12 residues. Germline CDR1 reads DFQATT; CDR2 reads SNEGSKA (reference sequence). The CDR3 here is CSAMWENQPQHF. The CDR3 nucleotides read TGCAGTGCTATGTGGGAGAATCAGCCCCAGCATTTT.

This clonotype was seen ten or more times. The J gene is TRBJ2-1, the V gene TRBV28; D is unresolved. V gave up 1 base and J gave up 4 bases, with 8 bases separating them. The CDR3 extends over 14 amino acids. Germline V gene lookup returns CDR1 MDHEN and CDR2 SYDVKM. CDR3 in DNA: TGTGCCAGCAGTTTATCCCAGCCATACAATGAGCAGTTCTTC. This translates into CASSLSQPYNEQFF.

The chain has TRBV29-1 and TRBJ2-2; D ambiguous. This CDR3 is built from 13 residues. The germline gives CDR1 SQVTM, CDR2 ANQGSEA. Trimming cost V 6 bases and J 2 bases, with 10 bases left between them. CDR3 loop: CSVGASNTGELFF. The CDR3 DNA reads TGCAGCGTCGGTGCATCCAACACCGGGGAGCTGTTTTTT.

The CDR3 region is CASSQEVPRIQAGDENIQYF. For the CDR3, the DNA is TGCGCCAGCAGCCAAGAAGTCCCTCGTATACAGGCGGGTGACGAAAACATTCAGTACTTC. The chain is built from TRBV4-3 and TRBJ2-4; D might be TRBD1 or TRBD2, each matching 5 bases. The CDR3 is 20 amino acids. V dropped 0 bases and J dropped 5 bases, with 26 bases sitting between them. Germline CDR1 is LGHNA and CDR2 is YSLEER.

This clonotype was seen many times. The chain couples TRBV4-1 to TRBJ2-7; the D gene is possibly TRBD2 (5 bases). Germline assignment: CDR1 MGHRA and CDR2 YSYEKL. V was clipped by 0 bases and J by 7 bases, with 13 bases between them. The CDR3 consists of 14 residues. This CDR3 is CASSQDLLAWEQYF. The CDR3 DNA reads TGCGCCAGCAGCCAAGATCTCCTAGCTTGGGAGCAGTACTTC.

This clonotype was counted at least ten times. The gene calls are TRBV29-1 and TRBJ1-1; possible D gene TRBD1, 5 bases. Germline CDR1 SQVTM, CDR2 ANQGSEA. With 4 bases removed from V and 4 bases from J, the gap between germline ends came to 10 bases. This CDR3 has 12 amino acids. CDR3 nucleotide sequence: TGCAGCGTTGCTGGGGGAGGCACTGAAGCTTTCTTT. It specifies CSVAGGGTEAFF.